The next 22 T cell receptor beta chains were all read from a single sample in a study of T cells and copy number aberrations in small-cell lung cancer. Profiled with immunoSEQ multiplex PCR; TCRdb holds only in-frame clones, not every one. The table has about 500 clones, more than 80% seen once. The material sequenced was tumor tissue. The receptors here all came from a man aged 55 to 70 with small cell lung cancer.

The chain recombines TRBV2 with TRBJ1-4; no clear D gene. Trimming removed 6 bases at V and 8 bases at J, with 19 bases between. Per germline, CDR1 SNHLY and CDR2 FYNNEI. CDR3 length: 15 residues. CDR3 in DNA: TGTGCCAGCAGGAAGGTGAGGGAGACAAGGGAAAAACTGTTTTTT. Residues: CASRKVRETREKLFF.

The rearrangement links TRBV5-1 to TRBJ2-1; possibly TRBD2 for D (5 bases). The ends were cut back, 1 base at V and 2 bases at J, with 7 bases in the middle. Per the germline V gene, CDR1 is SGHRS and CDR2 is YFSETQ. The CDR3 covers 14 residues. CDR3: CASSLTGTYNEQFF. CDR3 in DNA: TGCGCCAGCAGCTTGACGGGGACCTACAATGAGCAGTTCTTC.

The chain links TRBV5-1 to TRBJ2-3; 7 bases fit TRBD2. The CDR3 is 15 residues long. The V segment lost 7 bases and the J segment 5 bases; nucleotides outside the gene matches: 13. From germline, CDR1 is SGHRS and CDR2 YFSETQ. The CDR3 loop reads CASGRGGSGEDTQYF. The CDR3 region has the DNA TGCGCCAGCGGTAGGGGCGGGAGTGGTGAAGATACGCAGTATTTT.

The chain joins TRBV19 to TRBJ1-1; D is undetermined. This CDR3 has 14 residues. The ends were cut back, 7 bases at V and 5 bases at J, with 17 bases in the middle. Per germline, CDR1 LNHDA and CDR2 SQIVND (reference sequence). CDR3 in amino acids: CASTPGGGRTEAFF. The CDR3 coding sequence is TGTGCCAGTACCCCAGGAGGCGGGAGGACTGAAGCTTTCTTT.

This chain joins TRBV27 and TRBJ2-5; 7 positions match TRBD1. Trimming took 6 bases from V and 0 from J; bases not matched to a gene: 7. The CDR3 has 15 residues. Per the germline V gene, CDR1 is MNHEY and CDR2 is SMNVEV (reference sequence). The CDR3 loop reads CASSKDRAYQETQYF. The CDR3 bases are TGTGCCAGCAGCAAAGACAGGGCGTACCAAGAGACCCAGTACTTC.

The rearrangement links TRBV2 to TRBJ2-1; D remains ambiguous. Trimming cost V 6 bases and J 2 bases, with 14 bases left between them. The CDR3 has 15 residues. Germline lookup yields CDR1 SNHLY and CDR2 FYNNEI. The CDR3, as DNA: TGTGCCAGCAGCAGCTTCTGGAGCCCCTACAATGAGCAGTTCTTC. Residues: CASSSFWSPYNEQFF.

The V gene is TRBV30, the J gene TRBJ1-3; D not certain. Trimming left V 0 bases short and J 3 bases short, with 6 bases between. Germline V lookup: CDR1 GTSNPN, CDR2 SVGIG (reference sequence). The CDR3 consists of 13 residues. This CDR3 reads CAWSVQDGNTIYF. CDR3 sequence (DNA): TGTGCCTGGAGTGTCCAGGATGGAAACACCATATATTTT.

The rearrangement links TRBV11-3 to TRBJ2-5, with 10 bases identical to TRBD1. This CDR3 contains 17 residues. In germline, CDR1 is SGHNT, CDR2 YENEEA. Trimming took 0 bases from V and 5 from J; bases not matched to a gene: 9. CDR3 region: CASSLDSRQGAWETQYF. Here the CDR3 DNA reads TGTGCCAGCAGCTTAGATTCCCGACAGGGGGCATGGGAGACCCAGTACTTC.

This clone has only one observation. This chain uses TRBV9 with TRBJ2-1; TRBD2 is a possible D gene (5 bases). V lost 5 bases, J lost 0 bases, and 9 bases lay in between. Germline-derived CDR1 and CDR2 are SGDLS and YYNGEE. The CDR3 loop spans 14 amino acids. CDR3 coding DNA: TGTGCCAGCAGTCAAGGGAGCTCCTACAATGAGCAGTTCTTC. Translated: CASSQGSSYNEQFF.

The V call is TRBV20-1, the J call TRBJ2-1; D not certain. Trimming cost V 3 bases and J 9 bases, with 9 bases left between them. The CDR3 has 11 amino acids. The V gene's germline CDR1 is DFQATT and CDR2 SNEGSKA (reference sequence). The CDR3 protein is CSARAVGEQFF. The CDR3 nucleotides read TGCAGTGCTAGGGCGGTGGGTGAGCAGTTCTTC.

The V gene is TRBV15, the J gene TRBJ1-4, with D perhaps matching TRBD1 (5 bases). The length of the CDR3 is 18 residues. Germline V gives CDR1 LNHNV, CDR2 YYDKDF (reference sequence). V was pared by 0 bases and J by 0 bases, with 14 bases between. Written as DNA, the CDR3 is TGTGCCACCAGCAGAGATCTGGGCAGGGTTGCAACTAATGAAAAACTGTTTTTT. It specifies CATSRDLGRVATNEKLFF.

With respect to this clone: This same CDR3 is encoded by further DNA sequences in the sample. CDR3 region: CASSFGAGGQETQYF. The CDR3, as DNA: TGTGCCAGCAGTTTCGGAGCGGGAGGACAAGAGACCCAGTACTTC. This sequence joins TRBV6-5 and TRBJ2-5, with 9 positions matching TRBD2. Germline CDR1 is MNHEY and CDR2 is SVGAGI. The CDR3 is made up of 15 amino acids. With 4 bases clipped from V and 2 bases from J, the junction kept 5 bases outside the gene matches.

The chain is built from TRBV4-2 and TRBJ2-1, with D perhaps TRBD1 or TRBD2 (6 bases each). V dropped 1 base and J dropped 7 bases, with 14 bases sitting between them. Germline CDR1 and CDR2: LGHNA and YNFKEQ. This CDR3 is built from 15 residues. The CDR3 sequence: CASSQVREGGNEQFF. CDR3 DNA: TGTGCCAGCAGCCAAGTACGGGAAGGGGGGAATGAGCAGTTCTTC.

The chain has TRBV14 and TRBJ2-3; D is tentatively TRBD1 or TRBD2 (5 bases each). Trimming took off 1 base at V and 1 base at J, with 15 bases between the two ends. The CDR3 has 17 residues. Germline V gene lookup returns CDR1 SGHDN and CDR2 FVKESK. CDR3 protein: CASSQGGSVSGTDTQYF. As DNA, the CDR3 is TGTGCCAGCAGCCAAGGGGGGTCCGTAAGCGGCACAGATACGCAGTATTTT.

V and J are TRBV27 and TRBJ2-2; D could derive from TRBD1 or TRBD2 (6 bases each). Looked up from germline, CDR1 is MNHEY and CDR2 is SMNVEV (reference sequence). Trimming stripped 9 bases from V and 1 base from J, with 12 bases between. This CDR3 contains 14 residues. DNA of the CDR3: TGTGCCAGTGCGGGACACTTGAACACCGGGGAGCTGTTTTTT. Its translation: CASAGHLNTGELFF.

Here the CDR3 reads CASSRRTSGSITGELFF. For the CDR3, the DNA is TGTGCCAGCAGTCGTAGGACTAGCGGGAGCATCACCGGGGAGCTGTTTTTT. This sequence joins TRBV27 and TRBJ2-2, with 13 bases matching TRBD2. The CDR3 is 17 amino acids. Trimming removed 5 bases from V and 4 bases from J; junction bases left unmatched: 7. Germline V gene data show CDR1 as MNHEY and CDR2 as SMNVEV (reference sequence).

The chain links TRBV7-9 to TRBJ2-3; D may be TRBD1 (5 bases). V gave up 1 base and J gave up 1 base, with 12 bases separating them. This CDR3 has 16 amino acids. In germline, CDR1 is SEHNR, CDR2 FQNEAQ (reference sequence). The CDR3 region has the DNA TGTGCCAGCAGCTTAGACCCAGGGCGAGGCACAGATACGCAGTATTTT. It encodes CASSLDPGRGTDTQYF. The whole variable domain, remainder taken from reference TRBV7-9 and TRBJ2-3, is DTGVSQNPRHKITKRGQNVTFRCDPISEHNRLYWYRQTLGQGPEFLTYFQNEAQLEKSRLLSDRFSAERPKGSFSTLEIQRTEQGDSAMYLCASSLDPGRGTDTQYFGPGTRLTVL.

The chain is built from TRBV6-1 and TRBJ2-3; 12 bases align to TRBD2. The J segment lost 4 bases and the V segment lost 2 bases, leaving 1 base of the junction unmatched. From germline, CDR1 is MNHNS and CDR2 SASEGT. CDR3 length equals 15 residues. DNA for the CDR3: TGTGCCAGCAGTGAACTAGCGGGAGGGCCAGATACGCAGTATTTT. It translates to CASSELAGGPDTQYF.

Worth noting for this clone: Compared with germline, one end of the junction differs, possibly owing to a read error. J is TRBJ1-5 and V is TRBV10-2, with D perhaps TRBD1 (6 bases). From germline, CDR1 is WSHSY and CDR2 SAAADI. The CDR3 length is 13 residues. The CDR3 loop is CASSDRSNQPQQF. The CDR3 coding sequence is TGCGCCAGCAGCGACAGGAGTAATCAGCCCCAGCAGTTT.

The chain joins TRBV5-1 to TRBJ1-1; D is ambiguous. The germline V gene has CDR1 SGHRS and CDR2 YFSETQ. The ends were cut back, 0 bases at V and 5 bases at J, with 8 bases in the middle. The CDR3 totals 13 residues. Here the CDR3 reads CASSLAWRTEAFF. CDR3 bases: TGCGCCAGCAGCTTGGCCTGGCGGACTGAAGCTTTCTTT.

The rearrangement links TRBV30 to TRBJ2-7; the match to TRBD2 covers 12 bases. This CDR3 spans 16 amino acids. Germline-derived CDR1 and CDR2 are GTSNPN and SVGIG (reference sequence). J gave up 2 bases and V 2 bases, and 7 bases lay outside the gene matches. The CDR3, as DNA: TGTGCCTGGAGTTTAACCCCTAGCGGGAGGGCCTACGAGCAGTACTTC. Protein: CAWSLTPSGRAYEQYF.

The chain has TRBV5-8 and TRBJ2-3; TRBD2 aligns across 10 bases. The CDR3 covers 18 residues. The V and J ends lost 4 bases and 0 bases, in that order; junction bases with no gene match: 11. Germline CDR1 SGHTS, CDR2 YDEGEE. The CDR3 loop is CASSLRYGLAESTDTQYF. CDR3 bases: TGTGCCAGCAGCCTGCGATACGGACTAGCGGAAAGCACAGATACGCAGTATTTT.